This T cell receptor (beta chain) was obtained from a study of cytomegalovirus exposure and HLA in healthy donors. Study background: The roughly 110 validation repertoires were reported in a later analysis to have been generated on the same platform as the roughly 670 first-cohort repertoires.

The repertoire was sequenced with immunoSEQ multiplex PCR; TCRdb's copy has only in-frame clones and lacks some. The sample contains 150,000 to 200,000 clones, less than 90% of which appear only once. This clone has more than one count but fewer than ten. The receptor's source is a young woman in good health and CMV-seronegative. Sequenced input: PBMCs.

The CDR3 DNA follows: TGCAGTGCTATGGGCACCTACGAGCAGTACTTC. Its protein product is CSAMGTYEQYF. The J gene is TRBJ2-7, the V gene TRBV20-1, with unresolved D. Germline CDR1 reads DFQATT; CDR2 reads SNEGSKA (reference sequence). V was shortened by 4 bases and J by 2 bases, with 6 bases between the two germline ends. This CDR3 has 11 residues.